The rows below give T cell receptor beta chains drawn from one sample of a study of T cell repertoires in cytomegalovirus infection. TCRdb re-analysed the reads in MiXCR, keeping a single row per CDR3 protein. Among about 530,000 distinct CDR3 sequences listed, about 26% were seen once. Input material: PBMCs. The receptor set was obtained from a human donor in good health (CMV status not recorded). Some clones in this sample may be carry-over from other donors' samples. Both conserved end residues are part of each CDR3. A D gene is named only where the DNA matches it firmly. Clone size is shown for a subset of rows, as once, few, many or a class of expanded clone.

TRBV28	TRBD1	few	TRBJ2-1	TGTGCCAGCAGGGCCGAGGACAGGGCCCCCTACAATGAGCAGTTCTTC	CASRAEDRAPYNEQFF
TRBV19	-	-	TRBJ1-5	TGTGCCAGTAGCCCCCTTCGGACCCGATGGGGTCAGCCCCAGCATTTT	CASSPLRTRWGQPQHF
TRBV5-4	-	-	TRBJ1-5	TGTGCCAGCAGCTTGGGTGGGACGCTAAATCAGCCCCAGCATTTT	CASSLGGTLNQPQHF
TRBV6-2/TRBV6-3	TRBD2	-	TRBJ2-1	TGTGCCAGCAGAACTAGCGGGGGCCGGTATGAGCAGTTCTTC	CASRTSGGRYEQFF
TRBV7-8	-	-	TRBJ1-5	TGTGCCAGCTCCCGAGGGGCGGTTTGGCAGCCCCAGCATTTT	CASSRGAVWQPQHF
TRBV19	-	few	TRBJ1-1	TGTGCCAGTAAAAGAGGACAGTTGAACACTGAAGCTTTCTTT	CASKRGQLNTEAFF
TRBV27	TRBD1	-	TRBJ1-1	TGTGCCAGCAGTTCTCCGGGACAGAAACGGAATACTGAAGCTTTCTTT	CASSSPGQKRNTEAFF
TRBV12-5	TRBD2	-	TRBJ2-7	TGTGCTAGTGGTTTGTTGACTAGCGGACGCTACGAGCAGTACTTC	CASGLLTSGRYEQYF
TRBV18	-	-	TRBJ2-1	TGTGCCAGCTCACCAGAAGCCCGAGGGGGGAGGCACAATGAGCAGTTCTTC	CASSPEARGGRHNEQFF
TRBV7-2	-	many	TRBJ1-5	TGTGCCAGCAGCAAGACGGATAGCAATCAGCCCCAGCATTTT	CASSKTDSNQPQHF
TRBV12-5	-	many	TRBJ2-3	TGTGCTAGTGGTTTGGCAATGGGATTCCGCCTAACCCCTACGCAGTATTTT	CASGLAMGFRLTPTQYF